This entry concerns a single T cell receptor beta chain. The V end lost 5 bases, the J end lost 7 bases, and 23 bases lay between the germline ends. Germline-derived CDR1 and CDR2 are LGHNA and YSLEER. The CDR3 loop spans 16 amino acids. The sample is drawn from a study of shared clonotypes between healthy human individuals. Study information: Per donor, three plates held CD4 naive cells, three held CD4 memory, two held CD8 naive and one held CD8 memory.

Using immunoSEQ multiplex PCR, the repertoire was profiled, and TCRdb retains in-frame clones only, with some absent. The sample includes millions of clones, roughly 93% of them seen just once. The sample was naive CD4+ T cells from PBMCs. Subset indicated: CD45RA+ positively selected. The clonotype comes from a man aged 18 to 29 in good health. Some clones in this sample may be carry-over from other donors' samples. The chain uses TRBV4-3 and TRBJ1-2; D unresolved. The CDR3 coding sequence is TGCGCCAGCAGCGTACGACTCGAAACGGGCCGGGGTGGCTACACCTTC. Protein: CASSVRLETGRGGYTF.